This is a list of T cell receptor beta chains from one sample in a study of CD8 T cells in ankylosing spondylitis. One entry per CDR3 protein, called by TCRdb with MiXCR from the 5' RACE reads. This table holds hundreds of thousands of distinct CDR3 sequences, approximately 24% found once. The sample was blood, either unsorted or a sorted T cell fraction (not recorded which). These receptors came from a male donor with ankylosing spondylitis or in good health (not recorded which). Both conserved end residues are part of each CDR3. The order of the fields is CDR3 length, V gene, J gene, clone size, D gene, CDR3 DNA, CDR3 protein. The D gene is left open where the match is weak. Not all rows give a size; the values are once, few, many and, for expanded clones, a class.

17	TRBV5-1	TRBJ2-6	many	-	TGCGCCAGCAGCTTGGGACAACTGAGCTCTGGGGCCAACGTCCTGACTTTC	CASSLGQLSSGANVLTF
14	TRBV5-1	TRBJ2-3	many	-	TGCGCCAGCAGCTTGGGGGGAAAGACAGATACGCAGTATTTT	CASSLGGKTDTQYF
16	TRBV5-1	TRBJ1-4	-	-	TGCGCCAGCAGCTCTCCAACCGGGGCCGGTAATGAAAAACTGTTTTTT	CASSSPTGAGNEKLFF
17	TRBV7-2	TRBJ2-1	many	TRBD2	TGTGCCAGCAGCTCGATTCAAGCTAGCGGAAGGTACAATGAGCAGTTCTTC	CASSSIQASGRYNEQFF
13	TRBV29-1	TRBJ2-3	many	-	TGCAGCGCAGTTGGGGACAGCACAGATACGCAGTATTTT	CSAVGDSTDTQYF
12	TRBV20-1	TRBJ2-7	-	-	TGCAGTGCGAGGGCCGAGAAGGGCAAGCAGTACTTC	CSARAEKGKQYF
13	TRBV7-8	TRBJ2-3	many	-	TGTGCCAGCAGCTTTCGGGGCGCAGATACGCAGTATTTT	CASSFRGADTQYF
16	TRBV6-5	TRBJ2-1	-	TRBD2	TGTGCCAGCAGTTACATTACTAGCGGGGGGAACAATGAGCAGTTCTTC	CASSYITSGGNNEQFF
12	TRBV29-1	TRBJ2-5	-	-	TGCAGCGTTGTGCGGGGCGGCGAGACCCAGTACTTC	CSVVRGGETQYF
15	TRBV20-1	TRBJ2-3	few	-	TGCAGTGCTAGAGATGGTACGGTTAGCACAGATACGCAGTATTTT	CSARDGTVSTDTQYF
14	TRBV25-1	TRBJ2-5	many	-	TGTGCCAGCAGTGCTCCGGACGGTGGGGAGACCCAGTACTTC	CASSAPDGGETQYF
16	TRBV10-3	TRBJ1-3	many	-	TGTGCCATCAGCCCGGGCCCCCAGGGCTCTGGAAACACCATATATTTT	CAISPGPQGSGNTIYF
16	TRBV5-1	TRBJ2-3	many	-	TGCGCCAGCAGCATACACGGACAGTCTAGCACAGATACGCAGTATTTT	CASSIHGQSSTDTQYF
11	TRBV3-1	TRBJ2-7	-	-	TGTGCCAGCAGCCGCCAGCGGGAGCAGTACTTC	CASSRQREQYF
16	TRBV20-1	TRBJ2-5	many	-	TGCAGTGCTCCAAACCCCCTAGAACCGCAAAAAGAGACCCAGTACTTC	CSAPNPLEPQKETQYF
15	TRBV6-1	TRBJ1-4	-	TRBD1	TGTGCCAGCAGCCTCTCCGGGACAGGGGAGGAAAAACTGTTTTTT	CASSLSGTGEEKLFF
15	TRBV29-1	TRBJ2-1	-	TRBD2	TGCAGCGTTTTAGTAGCGGGAGGGACCTACAATGAGCAGTTCTTC	CSVLVAGGTYNEQFF
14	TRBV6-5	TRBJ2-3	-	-	TGTGCCAGCAGTTCCCCCAGACTTGCAGATACGCAGTATTTT	CASSSPRLADTQYF
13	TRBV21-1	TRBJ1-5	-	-	TGTGCCAGCAGCAAACAGGGGCCCCAGCCCCAGCATTTT	CASSKQGPQPQHF
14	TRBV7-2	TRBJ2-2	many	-	TGTGCCAGCAGCCCCGCGCGGGTCACCGGGGAGCTGTTTTTT	CASSPARVTGELFF
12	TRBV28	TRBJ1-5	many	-	TGTGCCAGCAGTTTACCTTTCCAGCCCCAGCATTTT	CASSLPFQPQHF
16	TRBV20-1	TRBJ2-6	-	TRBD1	TGCAGTGCTGCCGGGACAGGGGCGGCTGGGGCCAACGTCCTGACTTTC	CSAAGTGAAGANVLTF
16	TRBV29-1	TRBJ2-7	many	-	TGCAGCGTTGAAGATCGGAGCAGGGGAAACCCCTACGAGCAGTACTTC	CSVEDRSRGNPYEQYF
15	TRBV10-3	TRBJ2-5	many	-	TGTGCCATCAGCCCGACTTCCCCGGGGAAGGAGACCCAGTACTTC	CAISPTSPGKETQYF
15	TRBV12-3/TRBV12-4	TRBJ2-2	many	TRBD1	TGTGCCAGCAGTCCGGGACAGGGAGGGACCGGGGAGCTGTTTTTT	CASSPGQGGTGELFF
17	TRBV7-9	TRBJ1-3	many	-	TGTGCCAGCAGCCTCCTCGGGGGAGGGAGCTCTGGAAACACCATATATTTT	CASSLLGGGSSGNTIYF
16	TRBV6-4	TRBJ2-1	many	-	TGTGCCAGCAGTGACTCGGGGGGTAGCTCCTACAATGAGCAGTTCTTC	CASSDSGGSSYNEQFF
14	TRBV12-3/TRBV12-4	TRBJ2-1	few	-	TGTGCCAGCAGTACCTGGGAGGCTAGCAATGAGCAGTTCTTC	CASSTWEASNEQFF
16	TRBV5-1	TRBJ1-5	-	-	TGCGCCAGCAGCTTGGAGGGTTTAGGGTCCCGTCAGCCCCAGCATTTT	CASSLEGLGSRQPQHF
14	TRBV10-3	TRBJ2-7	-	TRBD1	TGTGCCATCTCCTGGGACAGGGAACGGAGCGAGCAGTACTTC	CAISWDRERSEQYF
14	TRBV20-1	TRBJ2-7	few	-	TGCAGTGCTCGGAGCCCGGACGGGACCGACGAGCAGTACTTC	CSARSPDGTDEQYF
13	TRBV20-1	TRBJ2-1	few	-	TGCAGTGCTAGAGCTGGACAGTACAATGAGCAGTTCTTC	CSARAGQYNEQFF
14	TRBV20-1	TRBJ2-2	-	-	TGCAGTGCTATTGCAGCGGGTAGGACCGGGGAGCTGTTTTTT	CSAIAAGRTGELFF
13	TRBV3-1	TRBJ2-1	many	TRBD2	TGTGCCAGCACCTCCGGGACTATTGTGGAGCAGTTCTTC	CASTSGTIVEQFF
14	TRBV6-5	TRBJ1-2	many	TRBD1	TGTGCCAGCAGTAACCCCGGGACAGTCTATGGCTACACCTTC	CASSNPGTVYGYTF
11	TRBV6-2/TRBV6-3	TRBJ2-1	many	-	TGTGCCAGCAGTCAGAATTATGAGCAGTTCTTC	CASSQNYEQFF
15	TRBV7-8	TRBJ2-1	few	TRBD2	TGTGCCAGCAGCTTATCTAGCGGGAAGTTCAATGAGCAGTTCTTC	CASSLSSGKFNEQFF
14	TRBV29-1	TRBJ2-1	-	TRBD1	TGCAGCGTTGACGCGGACAGGGTCATCAATGAGCAGTTCTTC	CSVDADRVINEQFF
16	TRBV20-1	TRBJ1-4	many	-	TGCAGTGCTGTATCCCCGCAGGGGCACATCAATGAAAAACTGTTTTTT	CSAVSPQGHINEKLFF
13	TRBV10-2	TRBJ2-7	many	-	TGCGCCGCAGAAGGGACTCACTCCTACGAGCAGTACTTC	CAAEGTHSYEQYF
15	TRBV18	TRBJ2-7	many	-	TGTGCCAGCTCACCGGGGCAGGGTCTAACCTACGAGCAGTACTTC	CASSPGQGLTYEQYF
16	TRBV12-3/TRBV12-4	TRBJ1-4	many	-	TGTGCCAGCAGTTTAATCTACGGGCCATCCCGTGAAAAACTGTTTTTT	CASSLIYGPSREKLFF
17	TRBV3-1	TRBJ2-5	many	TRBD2	TGTGCCAGCAGCCAAGCGGGACTAGCGGGAGGAAGAGAGACCCAGTACTTC	CASSQAGLAGGRETQYF
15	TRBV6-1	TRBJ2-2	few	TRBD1	TGTGCCAGCATTCTGGGCAGGGGGCTTACCGGGGAGCTGTTTTTT	CASILGRGLTGELFF
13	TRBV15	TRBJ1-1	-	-	TGTGCCACCAGCTATGGTCTGTGGACTGAAGCTTTCTTT	CATSYGLWTEAFF
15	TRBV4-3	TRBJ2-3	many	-	TGCGCCAGCAGCCACGGGCAGGGTGGCACAGATACGCAGTATTTT	CASSHGQGGTDTQYF
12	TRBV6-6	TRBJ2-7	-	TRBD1	TGTGCCAGCAGTTTAGTGCCGGGACAGCCAAATTTC	CASSLVPGQPNF
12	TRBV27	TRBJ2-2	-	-	TGTGCCAGCGGGCAGGCTACCGGGGAGCTGTTTTTT	CASGQATGELFF